Each of the 20 T cell receptor beta chains below was sequenced from the same sample in a study of T cell changes during pregnancy in multiple sclerosis. The assay was immunoSEQ multiplex PCR, and TCRdb's table has in-frame clones only and misses some. The table includes approximately 60,000 clones, more than 85% detected once. The source material was peripheral blood, sampled before pregnancy. The receptors were sampled from a female donor with multiple sclerosis, enrolled in a pregnancy study.

The V and J genes are TRBV6-5 and TRBJ2-7, with D possibly matching TRBD2 (7 bases). V was trimmed by 2 bases and J by 3 bases, leaving 11 bases between them. The germline CDR1 and CDR2 sequences are MNHEY and SVGAGI. The CDR3 is made up of 14 amino acids. The CDR3 sequence: CASSYVGGGYEQYF. The CDR3 DNA sequence: TGTGCCAGCAGTTACGTGGGAGGGGGCTACGAGCAGTACTTC.

The V call is TRBV5-1, the J call TRBJ1-4; 7 bases are a match to TRBD1. The CDR3 loop spans 15 amino acids. Germline lookup yields CDR1 SGHRS and CDR2 YFSETQ. Germline trimming cut 4 bases from V and 3 bases from J; bases unmatched to any gene: 6. In nucleotides, the CDR3 is TGCGCCAGCAGCCTCTCGACAGGGCCTAATGAAAAACTGTTTTTT. Translated: CASSLSTGPNEKLFF.

The chain carries TRBV18 and TRBJ1-6; D call uncertain. CDR1 is KGHSH and CDR2 is LQKENI in the germline V gene. Trimming cost V 3 bases and J 7 bases, with 10 bases left between them. This CDR3 is 14 amino acids long. CDR3 sequence (DNA): TGTGCCAGCTCACCCAAAGCGCGGAATTCACCCCTCCACTTT. Translation: CASSPKARNSPLHF. The whole variable domain, remainder taken from reference TRBV18 and TRBJ1-6, is NAGVMQNPRHLVRRRGQEARLRCSPMKGHSHVYWYRQLPEEGLKFMVYLQKENIIDESGMPKERFSAEFPKEGPSILRIQQVVRGDSAAYFCASSPKARNSPLHFGNGTRLTVT.

The chain carries TRBV11-2 and TRBJ2-5; 13 bases line up with TRBD2. This CDR3 comprises 15 residues. Germline CDR1 reads SGHAT; CDR2 reads FQNNGV. V lost 3 bases to trimming and J lost 2 bases; unmatched junction nucleotides: 0. In nucleotides, the CDR3 is TGTGCCAGCAGCTTGGGACTAGCGGGGCAAGAGACCCAGTACTTC. This codes for CASSLGLAGQETQYF.

This chain joins TRBV7-2 and TRBJ1-2, with 9 bases lining up with TRBD1. Trimming removed 5 bases from V and 8 bases from J; junction bases left unmatched: 24. The CDR3 loop spans 19 amino acids. Looked up from germline, CDR1 is SGHTA and CDR2 is FQGNSA. DNA of the CDR3: TGTGCCAGCAGCACGCGATTTGGGTCGGCACAGGGGGCGGTAAGCGGCTACACCTTC. Its protein product is CASSTRFGSAQGAVSGYTF.

The chain joins TRBV5-6 to TRBJ2-7; D not certain. This CDR3 region has 11 residues. The V end lost 3 bases, the J end lost 4 bases, and 5 bases lay between the germline ends. Germline V gene sequence: CDR1 SGHDT, CDR2 YYEEEE. As DNA, the CDR3 is TGTGCCAGCAGCTCTATATACGAGCAGTACTTC. It encodes CASSSIYEQYF.

Only one count was recorded for this clone. CDR3 nucleotides: TGTGCCAGCAGTATCGACAGGGCCCCCACCTACGAGCAGTACTTC. Its translation is CASSIDRAPTYEQYF. The rearrangement links TRBV6-1 to TRBJ2-7; TRBD1 matches 7 bases. With 5 bases clipped from V and 2 bases from J, the junction kept 9 bases outside the gene matches. The germline CDR1 and CDR2 sequences are MNHNS and SASEGT. The CDR3 covers 15 residues.

V usage is TRBV9 and J usage is TRBJ2-2, with TRBD1 identical over 7 bases. The CDR3 loop spans 14 amino acids. The junction had 2 bases not matched to a gene; V was cut back by 6 bases and J by 0 bases. The germline gives CDR1 SGDLS, CDR2 YYNGEE. CDR3 nucleotides: TGTGCCAGCAACCAGGGGGCGAACACCGGGGAGCTGTTTTTT. Its protein is CASNQGANTGELFF.

The chain is built from TRBV9 and TRBJ1-4; D call uncertain. This CDR3 contains 12 residues. Trimming shortened V by 3 bases and J by 8 bases, and 8 bases separated the two germline ends. The V gene's germline CDR1 is SGDLS and CDR2 YYNGEE. The CDR3 is CASSGLREKLFF. In nucleotides, the CDR3 is TGTGCCAGCAGCGGCCTCCGGGAAAAACTGTTTTTT.

The CDR3 sequence is CASSPWTGALNGYTF. The CDR3 nucleotides are TGTGCCAGCAGTCCCTGGACAGGGGCCCTCAATGGCTACACCTTC. The genes are TRBV27 and TRBJ1-2; 9 positions match TRBD1. This CDR3 region has 15 residues. The V segment lost 5 bases and the J segment 6 bases; nucleotides outside the gene matches: 10. The germline gives CDR1 MNHEY, CDR2 SMNVEV (reference sequence).

In this sample, this clone turned up once. The chain combines TRBV27 with TRBJ1-4; 9 nucleotides line up with TRBD1. This CDR3 comprises 21 residues. With V trimmed by 5 bases and J by 1 base, 20 bases remained unmatched. CDR1 and CDR2 (germline): MNHEY, SMNVEV (reference sequence). CDR3 in DNA: TGTGCCAGCAGTCGCCCATTTTGGGGGACAGGGAAAATTCGAACTAATGAAAAACTGTTTTTT. Its translation is CASSRPFWGTGKIRTNEKLFF.

The chain carries TRBV6-6 and TRBJ2-1; the match to TRBD1 covers 9 bases. Germline V gene lookup returns CDR1 MNHNY and CDR2 SVGAGI (reference sequence). CDR3 length equals 15 residues. With V trimmed by 0 bases and J by 9 bases, 6 bases remained unmatched. CDR3 sequence: CASSYSPQGAIEQFF. The CDR3 DNA is TGTGCCAGCAGTTACTCGCCACAGGGGGCGATTGAGCAGTTCTTC.

The V gene is TRBV29-1, the J gene TRBJ2-5; perhaps TRBD1 as D (6 bases). The germline V and J ends were trimmed by 0 bases and 4 bases, with 21 bases remaining between them. This CDR3 contains 17 residues. The germline V gene has CDR1 SQVTM and CDR2 ANQGSEA. The CDR3 nucleotides are TGCAGCGTTGAAGATAGGGGATACAGGGATTGGAGAGAGACCCAGTACTTC. It translates to CSVEDRGYRDWRETQYF.

The chain joins TRBV7-9 to TRBJ2-3; possibly TRBD1 for D (6 bases). Germline lookup yields CDR1 SEHNR and CDR2 FQNEAQ (reference sequence). With 1 base removed from V and 6 bases from J, the gap between germline ends came to 14 bases. The CDR3 loop spans 15 amino acids. The CDR3 spells CASSLDPTGRDTQYF. CDR3 DNA: TGTGCCAGCAGCTTAGATCCGACAGGTCGTGATACGCAGTATTTT.

The chain joins TRBV19 to TRBJ2-3; D might be TRBD1 (5 bases). This CDR3 is built from 14 residues. Trimming took off 8 bases at V and 3 bases at J, with 15 bases between the two ends. CDR1 is LNHDA, CDR2 SQIVND, per germline (reference sequence). For the CDR3, the DNA is TGTGCCAGTTCAGGGCAGGCTAGAACAGATACGCAGTATTTT. Amino acids: CASSGQARTDTQYF.

V is TRBV19 and J is TRBJ1-2; 7 bases fit TRBD1. The trim removed 5 bases at V and 4 bases at J, leaving 7 bases unmatched. This CDR3 is 14 amino acids long. Germline V gene sequence: CDR1 LNHDA, CDR2 SQIVND (reference sequence). CDR3 in DNA: TGTGCCAGTAGTCCTGACAGGGCGCCCTATGGCTACACCTTC. Amino acid sequence: CASSPDRAPYGYTF. Based on the CDR3 plus reference TRBV19 and TRBJ1-2, the full variable domain is DGGITQSPKYLFRKEGQNVTLSCEQNLNHDAMYWYRQDPGQGLRLIYYSQIVNDFQKGDIAEGYSVSREKKESFPLTVTSAQKNPTAFYLCASSPDRAPYGYTFGSGTRLTVV.

The chain links TRBV7-2 to TRBJ2-1, with 10 bases matching TRBD1. There are 18 residues in the CDR3. V shed 4 bases, J shed 8 bases, and the junction held 17 bases outside the gene matches. Germline-derived CDR1 and CDR2 are SGHTA and FQGNSA. The CDR3 protein is CASSSRRRTGGGWDEQFF. The CDR3 DNA is TGTGCCAGCAGCTCCCGACGAAGGACAGGGGGGGGTTGGGATGAGCAGTTCTTC.

This rearrangement joins TRBV9 to TRBJ1-5; possibly TRBD1 for D (6 bases). The germline V gene has CDR1 SGDLS and CDR2 YYNGEE. This CDR3 is 13 amino acids long. Trimming took off 3 bases at V and 6 bases at J, with 10 bases between the two ends. The CDR3 nucleotides read TGTGCCAGCAGCGCAGGGGTTGGTCAGCCCCAGCATTTT. Its protein product is CASSAGVGQPQHF.

This clone was detected only once. The CDR3 sequence: CASTWDRDNSPLHF. The CDR3 DNA reads TGTGCCAGCACCTGGGACAGGGATAATTCACCCCTCCACTTT. V usage is TRBV6-5 and J usage is TRBJ1-6; the match to TRBD1 covers 9 bases. V lost 7 bases and J lost 5; bases outside the gene matches: 3. Germline V gene data show CDR1 as MNHEY and CDR2 as SVGAGI. The CDR3 contains 14 residues.

The chain carries TRBV7-8 and TRBJ2-2, with 9 nucleotides matching TRBD2. J was trimmed by 5 bases and V by 2 bases; bases with no gene match: 9. This CDR3 is built from 17 residues. CDR1 is SGHVS, CDR2 FQNEAQ, per germline. CDR3 sequence reads: CASSLNSGGPRTGELFF. CDR3 coding DNA: TGTGCCAGCAGCTTAAATAGCGGGGGCCCCAGGACCGGGGAGCTGTTTTTT.